The clone carrying this T cell receptor beta chain has at least ten counts. The antigen is undetermined. The data are from a study of regulatory T cells in long-lasting Graves disease. Across the study: Patients with new Graves' disease had used antithyroid drugs below 3 months. Notes on the study in general: When disease was persistent, TRBV28, TRBJ1-2 and TRBJ2-5 were the favored segments. Reduced TCR diversity was observed in persistent Graves' patients versus newly diagnosed patients.

The CDR3 sequence is 14 residues long. With 0 bases removed from V and 4 bases from J, the gap between germline ends came to 10 bases. Germline V gives CDR1 SGDLS, CDR2 YYNGEE. Time point given: newly diagnosed GD, antithyroid drugs for less than 3 months. PBMCs were the source of the RNA used for TCR sequencing. TCR beta libraries were built with iRepertoire HTBI primers and Arm-PCR of CDR3 regions. Original processing methods: Identification across samples found approximately 60 TRBV and about 15 TRBJ segments. TCRdb processed the multiplex PCR reads anew with MiXCR; each CDR3 protein has one entry. TCRdb's processing, not the authors', yielded these V and J calls. The sample shows approximately 210,000 distinct CDR3 sequences, about 18% of them seen only once.

The source material was peripheral blood mononuclear cells (PBMCs), sampled at new diagnosis, from a patient treated with antithyroid drugs. This chain uses TRBV9 with TRBJ1-1; possible D gene TRBD1, 5 bases. The receptor comes from a female donor with Graves disease. This CDR3 is CASSVDRGGTEAFF. The CDR3, as DNA: TGTGCCAGCAGCGTAGACCGGGGCGGCACTGAAGCTTTCTTT.